A selection of T cell receptor beta chains follows, all from one sample in a study of blood T cell repertoires in COVID-19. Data came from immunoSEQ multiplex PCR; TCRdb stores just in-frame clones and leaves some out. The sample includes roughly 170,000 clones, approximately 87% of them seen just once. The sequenced sample consisted of peripheral blood. These receptors were collected from a man in his 70s with active or convalescent COVID-19. Each CDR3 is given without its conserved first and last residue.

TRBV13 ASSLDRGGAGNQPQH
TRBV4-3 ASSQELGHPYGYT
TRBV6-2/TRBV6-3 ASSYSRDRVRTQY
TRBV5-1 ASSSRDRGQTLTGELF
TRBV5-1 ASSFWDRDNEKLF
TRBV6-5 ASSYDRVGEQY
TRBV5-1 ASSPQGVNYGYT
TRBV12-3/TRBV12-4 ASSFGGTGELF
TRBV7-9 ASSLGASGTGIRGELF
TRBV7-3 ASSSRGLAGGAGELF
TRBV19 ASSIESQVFGYT
TRBV19 ASSIPRGYGYT
TRBV9 ASSPQDGSFYEQY
TRBV9 ASSVRQGAREKLF
TRBV18 ASSSVGQGASSNQPQH
TRBV5-4 ASSPRLAGSYNEQF
TRBV6-5 ASRRDSSNQPQH
TRBV7-2 ASSFSGSGETQY
TRBV18 ASSPGQGAYNEQF
TRBV11-2 ASSRVAGSFYEQY
TRBV28 ASSSRDRPTNYGYT
TRBV10-2 ASSPGGKPQH
TRBV11-2 ASSRFGVGATKNIQY
TRBV19 ASNLRDTNQPQH
TRBV4-1 ASSHTPDRTEGPEAF
TRBV7-9 ASSSLTAYYEQY